What follows describes a single T cell receptor (beta chain). What it binds is not known. The data were obtained in a study of human T cells and chemical hapten exposure. Whole-study context: Small differences in pooled library volume mainly drove the variation in TCR yields per sample. Whole-study findings and limits: More PT1 expanded TCRs went with higher patch test scores.

Time point denoted: patch test 1, 2 weeks after DPC sensitization. Sample treatment: therapeutic diphenylcyclopropenone sensitization with weekly scalp DPC. RNA extraction used unfractionated whole blood as the source of total RNA. Trimming cost V 5 bases and J 4 bases, with 8 bases left between them. CDR3 length: 12 residues. Unique molecular identifiers were attached to individual cDNA molecules within the library. From the RACE reads, TCRdb called clonotypes with MiXCR, one entry per CDR3 protein. The table records 300,000 to 350,000 distinct CDR3 sequences, approximately 6.3% of them present only once.

V usage is TRBV12-3 or TRBV12-4 and J usage is TRBJ1-2, with no clear D. The source was whole blood, collected in connection with sensitization to the hapten diphenylcyclopropenone (DPC). The sequence derives from a woman aged 18-30 years with alopecia areata. Some clones in this sample may be carry-over from other donors' samples. The CDR3 is CASSIGSYGYTF. The CDR3 nucleotides read TGTGCCAGCAGTATAGGGAGCTATGGCTACACCTTC.